The TCR beta chain under discussion was sequenced for a study of T cells after yellow fever vaccination. Study-wide findings and caveats: In post-booster samples, most primary-vaccination clones reappeared (96% CD4, around 87% CD8).

Template-switching 5'RACE yielded the TCR cDNA; a universal primer site and UMIs were added in the process. In TCRdb, the 5' RACE reads were re-called with MiXCR into one record per CDR3 protein. There are about 340,000 distinct CDR3 sequences in the sample; approximately 3.9% occur only once, and approximately 25% lies in the top ten. This clonotype was seen a handful of times. Its antigen is not known. The CDR3 is 17 residues long. J lost 8 bases, V lost 0 bases, and 11 bases had no gene match. CDR1 LGHNA and CDR2 YNFKEQ come from the germline V gene. Source: PBMCs, taken 5 days after the yellow fever booster vaccination. V and J are TRBV4-2 and TRBJ2-3; 10 bases map to TRBD2. The sequence was collected from a man aged 18 to 30 who received the YFV17D yellow fever vaccine. The CDR3 loop reads CASSQEIAGGALGTQYF. CDR3 nucleotide sequence: TGTGCCAGCAGCCAAGAAATAGCGGGGGGTGCGTTGGGTACGCAGTATTTT.